The 11 T cell receptor beta chains listed next were all sequenced from one sample in a study of cytomegalovirus exposure and HLA in healthy donors. A multiplex PCR was run with 60 Vbeta primers and 13 Jbeta primers. Profiled with immunoSEQ multiplex PCR; TCRdb holds only in-frame clones, not every one. Found here are under 200,000 clones, around 83% of them singletons; the top ten hold less than 2%. The sample taken for sequencing was PBMCs. The receptors stem from a man aged 35-49 years in good health and CMV-seropositive.

The J gene is TRBJ2-1, the V gene TRBV27; 10 bases are a match to TRBD2. CDR1 and CDR2 (germline): MNHEY, SMNVEV (reference sequence). V lost 7 bases and J lost 1; bases outside the gene matches: 7. The CDR3 contains 16 residues. CDR3 protein: CASNPSGSPSYNEQFF. For the CDR3, the DNA is TGTGCCAGCAACCCTAGCGGGAGCCCTTCCTACAATGAGCAGTTCTTC.

V is TRBV14 and J is TRBJ1-1; the match to TRBD1 covers 10 bases. Trimming at V came to 4 bases and at J to 4 bases, leaving 3 bases not matched to a gene. This CDR3 spans 14 amino acids. Germline lookup yields CDR1 SGHDN and CDR2 FVKESK. The CDR3 protein is CASSRQGATTEAFF. The CDR3 coding sequence is TGTGCCAGCAGCCGACAGGGGGCTACCACTGAAGCTTTCTTT.

V and J are TRBV5-6 and TRBJ1-1; 8 bases are shared with TRBD1. This CDR3 has 14 amino acids. Per the germline V gene, CDR1 is SGHDT and CDR2 is YYEEEE. The V gene end was trimmed by 5 bases and the J gene end by 1 base; junction bases not matched to a gene: 4. CDR3 sequence: CASRPTGENTEAFF. In DNA form, the CDR3 reads TGTGCCAGCAGACCGACAGGGGAGAACACTGAAGCTTTCTTT.

The chain is built from TRBV19 and TRBJ1-5, with 12 bases lining up with TRBD1. CDR3 length equals 16 residues. Germline-derived CDR1 and CDR2 are LNHDA and SQIVND (reference sequence). V gave up 3 bases and J gave up 8 bases; unmatched junction bases: 8. CDR3 amino acids: CASSIPGQGARKPQHF. The CDR3 bases are TGTGCCAGTAGTATCCCGGGACAGGGGGCAAGAAAGCCCCAGCATTTT.

The chain has TRBV15 and TRBJ1-1, with D possibly TRBD1 on 5 matching bases. CDR1 is LNHNV and CDR2 is YYDKDF in the germline V gene (reference sequence). The V and J ends lost 3 bases and 0 bases respectively, with 11 bases between them. The CDR3 is 15 amino acids. CDR3 nucleotides: TGTGCCACCAGCAGGCGGGGCTTTTTGAACACTGAAGCTTTCTTT. Translating it yields CATSRRGFLNTEAFF.

This clone was recorded a few times. This sequence joins TRBV5-1 and TRBJ2-7; 9 bases agree with TRBD1. The CDR3 extends over 15 amino acids. Germline values: CDR1 SGHRS, CDR2 YFSETQ. V shed 0 bases and J 7 bases; nucleotides not matched to a gene: 8. CDR3 DNA sequence: TGCGCCAGCAGCTTGGGGGGGACAGGGACGGAGGAGCAGTACTTC. Residues: CASSLGGTGTEEQYF. The variable domain in full, with the rest retrieved from reference TRBV5-1 and TRBJ2-7, is KAGVTQTPRYLIKTRGQQVTLSCSPISGHRSVSWYQQTPGQGLQFLFEYFSETQRNKGNFPGRFSGRQFSNSRSEMNVSTLELGDSALYLCASSLGGTGTEEQYFGPGTRLTVT.

V gene TRBV9 combines with J gene TRBJ2-1; the D gene is possibly TRBD1 (5 bases). Trimming shortened V by 0 bases and J by 3 bases, and 10 bases separated the two germline ends. Germline values: CDR1 SGDLS, CDR2 YYNGEE. The CDR3 runs to 15 residues. The CDR3 coding sequence is TGTGCCAGCAGCGTAGATGAAGGGGTCTACAATGAGCAGTTCTTC. This codes for CASSVDEGVYNEQFF.

For this clone: The identical CDR3 is also encoded by other nucleotide sequences in the sample. The V and J genes are TRBV7-2 and TRBJ2-5, with 10 positions matching TRBD1. The CDR3 contains 15 residues. With V trimmed by 0 bases and J by 3 bases, 1 base remained unmatched. Germline-derived CDR1 and CDR2 are SGHTA and FQGNSA. The chain's CDR3 is CASSLAGTGEETQYF. DNA for the CDR3: TGTGCCAGCAGCTTAGCGGGGACAGGGGAAGAGACCCAGTACTTC.

The chain combines TRBV29-1 with TRBJ2-1; 12 bases are shared with TRBD2. The CDR3 sequence is 17 residues long. From germline, CDR1 is SQVTM and CDR2 ANQGSEA. The junction had 9 bases not matched to a gene; V was cut back by 6 bases and J by 0 bases. CDR3 in amino acids: CSVAGLAGLSSYNEQFF. For the CDR3, the DNA is TGCAGCGTCGCGGGACTAGCGGGCTTGAGCTCCTACAATGAGCAGTTCTTC.

The gene calls are TRBV19 and TRBJ1-5; D unclear. The V gene lost 5 bases and the J gene lost 3 bases, with 5 bases spanning the gap. CDR1 is LNHDA and CDR2 is SQIVND in the germline V gene (reference sequence). The CDR3 contains 12 residues. The CDR3 is CASSGPNQPQHF. The CDR3 bases are TGTGCCAGTAGTGGGCCCAATCAGCCCCAGCATTTT.

The chain has TRBV25-1 and TRBJ1-2; TRBD1 matches at 10 bases. Germline CDR1 MGHDK, CDR2 SYGVNS. The CDR3 is 15 amino acids. V lost 3 bases to trimming and J lost 5 bases; unmatched junction nucleotides: 6. The CDR3 spells CASSDGTGESYGYTF. Written as DNA, the CDR3 is TGTGCCAGCAGTGACGGGACAGGGGAAAGTTATGGCTACACCTTC.